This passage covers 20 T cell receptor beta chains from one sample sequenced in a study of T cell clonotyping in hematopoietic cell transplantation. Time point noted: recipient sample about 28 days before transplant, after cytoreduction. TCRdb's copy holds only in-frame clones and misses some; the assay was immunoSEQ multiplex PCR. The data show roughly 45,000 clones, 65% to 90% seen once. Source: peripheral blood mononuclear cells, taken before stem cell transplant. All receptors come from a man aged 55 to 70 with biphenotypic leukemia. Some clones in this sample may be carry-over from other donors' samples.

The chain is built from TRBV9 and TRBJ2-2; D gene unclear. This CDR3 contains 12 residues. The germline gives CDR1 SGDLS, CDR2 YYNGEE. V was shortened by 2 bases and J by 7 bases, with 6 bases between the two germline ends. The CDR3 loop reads CASSVGNGELFF. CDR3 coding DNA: TGTGCCAGCAGCGTTGGGAACGGGGAGCTGTTTTTT. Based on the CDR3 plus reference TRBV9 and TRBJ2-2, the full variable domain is DSGVTQTPKHLITATGQRVTLRCSPRSGDLSVYWYQQSLDQGLQFLIQYYNGEERAKGNILERFSAQQFPDLHSELNLSSLELGDSALYFCASSVGNGELFFGEGSRLTVL.

CDR3 coding DNA: TGTGCCAGCAGTTTACGGGTTGCCTACGAGCAGTACTTC. Amino acid sequence: CASSLRVAYEQYF. The chain couples TRBV27 to TRBJ2-7, with D uncertain. V was cut by 2 bases and J by 2 bases, with 7 bases left in between. CDR1 MNHEY and CDR2 SMNVEV come from the germline V gene (reference sequence). CDR3 length: 13 residues.

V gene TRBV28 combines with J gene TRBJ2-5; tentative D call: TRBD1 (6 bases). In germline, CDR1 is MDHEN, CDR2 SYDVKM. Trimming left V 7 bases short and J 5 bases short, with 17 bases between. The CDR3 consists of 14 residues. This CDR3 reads CASMVFRTEETQYF. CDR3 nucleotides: TGTGCCAGCATGGTATTTAGGACAGAGGAGACCCAGTACTTC.

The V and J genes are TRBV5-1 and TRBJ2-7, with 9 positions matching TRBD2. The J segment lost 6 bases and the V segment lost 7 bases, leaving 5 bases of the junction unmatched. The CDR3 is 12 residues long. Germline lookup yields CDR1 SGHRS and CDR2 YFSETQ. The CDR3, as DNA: TGCGCCAGCTGGGGGCGGGAGGGCGAGCAGTACTTC. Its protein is CASWGREGEQYF.

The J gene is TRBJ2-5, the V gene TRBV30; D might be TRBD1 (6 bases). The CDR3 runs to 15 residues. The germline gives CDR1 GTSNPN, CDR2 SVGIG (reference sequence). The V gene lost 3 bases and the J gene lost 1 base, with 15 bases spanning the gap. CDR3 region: CAWRELLGAQETQYF. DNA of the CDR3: TGTGCCTGGAGAGAGCTGCTGGGGGCCCAAGAGACCCAGTACTTC.

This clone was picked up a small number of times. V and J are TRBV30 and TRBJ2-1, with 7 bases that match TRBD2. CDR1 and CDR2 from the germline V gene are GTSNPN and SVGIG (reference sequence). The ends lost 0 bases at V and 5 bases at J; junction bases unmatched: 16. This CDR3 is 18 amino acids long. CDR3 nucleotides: TGTGCCTGGAGTGTACAAGCGCGGGAGTCGATTTGGGACAATGAGCAGTTCTTC. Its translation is CAWSVQARESIWDNEQFF. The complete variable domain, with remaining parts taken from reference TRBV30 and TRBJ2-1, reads SQTIHQWPATLVQPVGSPLSLECTVEGTSNPNLYWYRQAAGRGLQLLFYSVGIGQISSEVPQNLSASRPQDRQFILSSKKLLLSDSGFYLCAWSVQARESIWDNEQFFGPGTRLTVL.

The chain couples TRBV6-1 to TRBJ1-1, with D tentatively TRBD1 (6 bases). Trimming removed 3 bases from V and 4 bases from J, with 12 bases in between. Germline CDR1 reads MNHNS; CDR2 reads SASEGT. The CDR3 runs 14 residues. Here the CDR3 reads CASSETGGFTEAFF. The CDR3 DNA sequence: TGTGCCAGCAGTGAGACCGGGGGCTTCACTGAAGCTTTCTTT.

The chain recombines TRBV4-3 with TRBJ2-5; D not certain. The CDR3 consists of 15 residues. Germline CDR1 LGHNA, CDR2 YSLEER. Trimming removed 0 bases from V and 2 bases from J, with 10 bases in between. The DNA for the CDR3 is TGCGCCAGCAGCCAAGATGCTCTCAGGCAAGAGACCCAGTACTTC. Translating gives CASSQDALRQETQYF.

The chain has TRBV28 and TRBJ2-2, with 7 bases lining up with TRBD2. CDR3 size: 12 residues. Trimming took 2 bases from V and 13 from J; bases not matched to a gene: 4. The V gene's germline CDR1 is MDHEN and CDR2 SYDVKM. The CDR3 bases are TGTGCCAGCAGTTTAATCGGACTAGGGCTGTTTTTT. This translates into CASSLIGLGLFF.

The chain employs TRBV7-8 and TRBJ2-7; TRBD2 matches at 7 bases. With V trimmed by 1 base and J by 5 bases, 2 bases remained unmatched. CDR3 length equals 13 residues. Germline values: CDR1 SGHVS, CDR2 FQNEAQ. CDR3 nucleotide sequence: TGTGCCAGCAGCTTAGGAACTAGCGACGAGCAGTACTTC. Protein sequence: CASSLGTSDEQYF.

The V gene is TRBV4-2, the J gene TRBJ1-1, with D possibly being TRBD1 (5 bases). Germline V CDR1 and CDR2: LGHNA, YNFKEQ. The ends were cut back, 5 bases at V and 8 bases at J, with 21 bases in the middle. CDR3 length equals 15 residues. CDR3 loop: CASSFWTSTIREAFF. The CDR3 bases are TGTGCCAGCAGCTTCTGGACAAGTACTATCCGGGAAGCTTTCTTT.

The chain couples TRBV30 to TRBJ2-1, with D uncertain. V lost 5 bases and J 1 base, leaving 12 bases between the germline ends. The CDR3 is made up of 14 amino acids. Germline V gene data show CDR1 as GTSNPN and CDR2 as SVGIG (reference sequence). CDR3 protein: CAWGKSQSYNEQFF. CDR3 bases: TGTGCCTGGGGCAAAAGTCAGTCCTACAATGAGCAGTTCTTC.

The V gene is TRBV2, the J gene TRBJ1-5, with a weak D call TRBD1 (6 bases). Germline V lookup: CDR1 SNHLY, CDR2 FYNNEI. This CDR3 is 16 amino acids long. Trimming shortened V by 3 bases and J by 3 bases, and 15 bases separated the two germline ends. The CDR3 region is CASSDRGFRDNQPQHF. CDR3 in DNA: TGTGCCAGCAGTGATAGGGGGTTCCGGGACAATCAGCCCCAGCATTTT.

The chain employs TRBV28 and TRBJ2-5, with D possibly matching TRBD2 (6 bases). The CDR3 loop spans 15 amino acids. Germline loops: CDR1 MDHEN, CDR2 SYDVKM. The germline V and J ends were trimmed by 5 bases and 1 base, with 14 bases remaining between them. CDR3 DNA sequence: TGTGCCAGCAGTGAAGTAAAGCGGGCCCAAGAGACCCAGTACTTC. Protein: CASSEVKRAQETQYF.

The CDR3 region has the DNA TGTGCCAGTAGCACGGACTGGAGCTCCTACAATGAGCAGTTCTTC. This sequence encodes CASSTDWSSYNEQFF. The rearrangement uses TRBV19 and TRBJ2-1; D is possibly TRBD2 (5 bases). The CDR3 covers 15 residues. The ends were cut back, 6 bases at V and 0 bases at J, with 12 bases in the middle. Germline V gene data show CDR1 as LNHDA and CDR2 as SQIVND (reference sequence).

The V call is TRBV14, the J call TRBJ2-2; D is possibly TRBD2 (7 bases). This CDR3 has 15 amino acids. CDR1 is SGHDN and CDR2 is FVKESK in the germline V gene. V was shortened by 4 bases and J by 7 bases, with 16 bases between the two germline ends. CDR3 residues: CASSPLGGAIGELFF. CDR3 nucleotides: TGTGCCAGCAGCCCCCTGGGGGGGGCTATCGGGGAGCTGTTTTTT.

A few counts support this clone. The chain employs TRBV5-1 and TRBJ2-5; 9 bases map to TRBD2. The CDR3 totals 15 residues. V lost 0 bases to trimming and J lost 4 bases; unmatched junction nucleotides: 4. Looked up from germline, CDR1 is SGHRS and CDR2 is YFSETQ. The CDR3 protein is CASSLAPSGVETQYF. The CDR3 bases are TGCGCCAGCAGCTTGGCCCCTAGCGGGGTAGAGACCCAGTACTTC.

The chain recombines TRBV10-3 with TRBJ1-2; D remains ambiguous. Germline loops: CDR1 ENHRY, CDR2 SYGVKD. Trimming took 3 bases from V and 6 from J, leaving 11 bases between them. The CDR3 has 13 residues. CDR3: CAISDGVRDGYTF. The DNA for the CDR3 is TGTGCCATCAGTGACGGGGTTCGAGATGGCTACACCTTC.

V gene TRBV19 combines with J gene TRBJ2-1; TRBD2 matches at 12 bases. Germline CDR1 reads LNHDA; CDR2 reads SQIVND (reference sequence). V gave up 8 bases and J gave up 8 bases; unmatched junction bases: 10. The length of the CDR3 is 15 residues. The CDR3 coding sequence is TGTGCCAGTGCGAAAGAGACTAGCGGGAGCGATGAGCAGTTCTTC. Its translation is CASAKETSGSDEQFF.

CDR3 bases: TGTGCCAGCAGCTCCAGAACAGGGGTACTGGAGACCCAGTACTTC. Its protein product is CASSSRTGVLETQYF. The gene calls are TRBV11-1 and TRBJ2-5, with TRBD1 identical over 7 bases. CDR1 and CDR2 from the germline V gene are SGHAT and FQDESV (reference sequence). The CDR3 runs 15 residues. V lost 4 bases to trimming and J lost 5 bases; unmatched junction nucleotides: 10.